A selection of T cell receptor beta chains follows, all from one sample in a study of cytomegalovirus exposure and HLA in healthy donors. Here immunoSEQ multiplex PCR was the method, and the copy in TCRdb shows in-frame clones only, minus some. The listing contains under 90,000 clones. Sequencing used PBMCs. The receptors were gathered from a man between 45 and 60 years old in good health and CMV-seropositive. Each CDR3 is given with its conserved first and last residue. The D gene is left open where the match is weak. A clone size is listed for some rows: how often the clone was seen (once, few, many), or a class if it is expanded.

abundance: -; v_gene: TRBV30; j_gene: TRBJ2-2; d_gene: TRBD1; CDR3aa: CAGSRQGQDTGELFF; CDR3nt: TGTGCCGGGAGCCGACAGGGCCAGGACACCGGGGAGCTGTTTTTT
abundance: -; v_gene: TRBV4-1; j_gene: TRBJ2-7; d_gene: TRBD1; CDR3aa: CASSPQTGAGYEQYF; CDR3nt: TGCGCCAGCAGCCCCCAGACAGGGGCGGGCTACGAGCAGTACTTC
abundance: -; v_gene: TRBV2; j_gene: TRBJ2-2; d_gene: TRBD2; CDR3aa: CARGGSGSYTGELFF; CDR3nt: TGTGCCAGGGGGGGTAGCGGGAGTTATACCGGGGAGCTGTTTTTT
abundance: -; v_gene: TRBV4-3; j_gene: TRBJ2-1; d_gene: TRBD2; CDR3aa: CASSDGLDYNEQFF; CDR3nt: TGCGCCAGCAGCGACGGACTAGATTACAATGAGCAGTTCTTC
abundance: medium-sized; v_gene: TRBV10-3; j_gene: TRBJ2-7; d_gene: TRBD1; CDR3aa: CAISGGQGVSYEQYF; CDR3nt: TGTGCCATCAGTGGGGGACAGGGGGTCTCCTACGAGCAGTACTTC
abundance: -; v_gene: TRBV7-2; j_gene: TRBJ2-3; d_gene: TRBD2; CDR3aa: CASSLVGGLAVEIRQYF; CDR3nt: TGTGCCAGCAGCTTAGTGGGAGGGCTAGCGGTGGAGATAAGGCAGTATTTT
abundance: -; v_gene: TRBV7-9; j_gene: TRBJ2-1; d_gene: TRBD1; CDR3aa: CASILQGNEQFF; CDR3nt: TGTGCCAGCATCCTACAGGGGAATGAGCAGTTCTTC
abundance: -; v_gene: TRBV10-1; j_gene: TRBJ2-5; d_gene: TRBD2; CDR3aa: CASSGSTSGQETQYF; CDR3nt: TGCGCCAGCAGTGGATCGACTAGCGGCCAAGAGACCCAGTACTTC
abundance: -; v_gene: TRBV6-5; j_gene: TRBJ1-1; d_gene: -; CDR3aa: CASSLTPASLTEAFF; CDR3nt: TGTGCCAGCAGCCTGACCCCAGCGTCACTCACTGAAGCTTTCTTT
abundance: -; v_gene: TRBV14; j_gene: TRBJ1-1; d_gene: -; CDR3aa: CASSRRRLDTEAFF; CDR3nt: TGTGCCAGCAGCAGGAGAAGGCTAGACACTGAAGCTTTCTTT
abundance: -; v_gene: TRBV7-9; j_gene: TRBJ2-1; d_gene: TRBD2; CDR3aa: CASSLGLAGGHEQFF; CDR3nt: TGTGCCAGCAGCTTAGGACTAGCGGGAGGGCACGAGCAGTTCTTC
abundance: -; v_gene: TRBV5-4; j_gene: TRBJ1-2; d_gene: TRBD1; CDR3aa: CASSLAPGTGRSGGYTF; CDR3nt: TGTGCCAGCAGCTTGGCCCCCGGGACAGGTCGGTCCGGTGGCTACACCTTC
abundance: -; v_gene: TRBV14; j_gene: TRBJ2-3; d_gene: TRBD2; CDR3aa: CASSPPGLATDTQYF; CDR3nt: TGTGCCAGCAGCCCCCCGGGACTAGCAACAGATACGCAGTATTTT
abundance: -; v_gene: TRBV4-1; j_gene: TRBJ2-4; d_gene: TRBD2; CDR3aa: CASSQPTSGRTQAKNIQYF; CDR3nt: TGCGCCAGCAGCCAACCGACTAGCGGGAGGACCCAAGCCAAAAACATTCAGTACTTC
abundance: -; v_gene: TRBV7-6; j_gene: TRBJ2-2; d_gene: TRBD2; CDR3aa: CASSLEVAGFTSGELFF; CDR3nt: TGTGCCAGCAGCTTAGAAGTAGCGGGATTTACTTCGGGGGAGCTGTTTTTT
abundance: -; v_gene: TRBV4-1; j_gene: TRBJ1-1; d_gene: -; CDR3aa: CASSQDRNTEAFF; CDR3nt: TGCGCCAGCAGCCAAGACAGGAACACTGAAGCTTTCTTT
abundance: -; v_gene: TRBV30; j_gene: TRBJ1-1; d_gene: -; CDR3aa: CAWSVQVFNTEAFF; CDR3nt: TGTGCCTGGAGTGTACAAGTGTTTAACACTGAAGCTTTCTTT
abundance: -; v_gene: TRBV27; j_gene: TRBJ1-6; d_gene: -; CDR3aa: CASSSSFPRTGFGSPLHF; CDR3nt: TGTGCCAGCAGTTCATCTTTCCCACGTACAGGGTTCGGTTCACCCCTCCACTTT
abundance: -; v_gene: TRBV4-3; j_gene: TRBJ2-7; d_gene: TRBD1; CDR3aa: CASSQDRQGAWEQYF; CDR3nt: TGCGCCAGCAGCCAAGATCGACAGGGGGCCTGGGAGCAGTACTTC
abundance: -; v_gene: TRBV6-5; j_gene: TRBJ2-7; d_gene: TRBD2; CDR3aa: CASSRGLAGAYEQYF; CDR3nt: TGTGCCAGCAGTAGGGGACTAGCGGGAGCCTACGAGCAGTACTTC
abundance: -; v_gene: TRBV5-1; j_gene: TRBJ1-2; d_gene: -; CDR3aa: CASSLNRANGYTF; CDR3nt: TGCGCCAGCAGCTTGAACAGGGCCAATGGCTACACCTTC
abundance: -; v_gene: TRBV7-2; j_gene: TRBJ2-5; d_gene: -; CDR3aa: CASSFLVFETQYF; CDR3nt: TGTGCCAGCAGCTTCCTTGTCTTTGAGACCCAGTACTTC
abundance: -; v_gene: TRBV18; j_gene: TRBJ1-1; d_gene: TRBD1; CDR3aa: CASSSRDRHPEAFF; CDR3nt: TGTGCCAGCTCCTCCCGGGACAGGCACCCTGAAGCTTTCTTT
abundance: -; v_gene: TRBV11-2; j_gene: TRBJ1-1; d_gene: TRBD1; CDR3aa: CASSLGTGNTEAFF; CDR3nt: TGTGCCAGCAGCTTAGGGACAGGGAACACTGAAGCTTTCTTT
abundance: -; v_gene: TRBV30; j_gene: TRBJ2-3; d_gene: TRBD1; CDR3aa: CAWRLDRVSDTQYF; CDR3nt: TGTGCCTGGAGATTGGACAGGGTCTCAGATACGCAGTATTTT
abundance: -; v_gene: TRBV7-6; j_gene: TRBJ1-1; d_gene: -; CDR3aa: CASSLAAGDTEAFF; CDR3nt: TGTGCCAGCAGCTTAGCTGCGGGGGACACTGAAGCTTTCTTT
abundance: -; v_gene: TRBV6-4; j_gene: TRBJ2-1; d_gene: TRBD2; CDR3aa: CASSESGGSSYNEQFF; CDR3nt: TGTGCCAGCAGTGAATCGGGAGGGAGCTCCTACAATGAGCAGTTCTTC
abundance: -; v_gene: TRBV12-1; j_gene: TRBJ1-2; d_gene: -; CDR3aa: CASSPRGRGYGYTF; CDR3nt: TGTGCCAGCAGCCCCCGTGGCCGTGGCTATGGCTACACCTTC
abundance: -; v_gene: TRBV7-2; j_gene: TRBJ1-1; d_gene: -; CDR3aa: CASSLERVTEQGREDEAFF; CDR3nt: TGTGCCAGCAGCTTAGAGAGAGTGACTGAACAGGGCCGGGAAGATGAAGCTTTCTTT
abundance: -; v_gene: TRBV30; j_gene: TRBJ1-1; d_gene: TRBD1; CDR3aa: CAWRLVTGDTEAFF; CDR3nt: TGTGCCTGGAGGCTCGTAACAGGGGACACTGAAGCTTTCTTT
abundance: -; v_gene: TRBV6-5; j_gene: TRBJ2-3; d_gene: -; CDR3aa: CASFKIGADTQYF; CDR3nt: TGTGCCAGCTTCAAGATCGGAGCAGATACGCAGTATTTT
abundance: -; v_gene: TRBV5-1; j_gene: TRBJ1-5; d_gene: TRBD1; CDR3aa: CASSSGQGGGNQPQHF; CDR3nt: TGCGCCAGCAGCTCGGGACAGGGCGGGGGCAATCAGCCCCAGCATTTT
abundance: -; v_gene: TRBV10-3; j_gene: TRBJ1-3; d_gene: -; CDR3aa: CATRDIRGPRDSGNTIYF; CDR3nt: TGTGCCACTCGGGACATTCGAGGGCCGAGAGACTCTGGAAACACCATATATTTT
abundance: -; v_gene: TRBV5-5; j_gene: TRBJ2-2; d_gene: -; CDR3aa: CASSPPVGSGNTGELFF; CDR3nt: TGTGCCAGCAGCCCTCCCGTGGGTAGCGGCAACACCGGGGAGCTGTTTTTT
abundance: -; v_gene: TRBV4-1; j_gene: TRBJ2-3; d_gene: TRBD2; CDR3aa: CASSHGRTSGTSTDTQYF; CDR3nt: TGCGCCAGCAGCCATGGAAGGACTAGCGGGACTAGCACAGATACGCAGTATTTT
abundance: -; v_gene: TRBV7-8; j_gene: TRBJ1-2; d_gene: TRBD1; CDR3aa: CASSLAGQGKWYGYTF; CDR3nt: TGTGCCAGCAGCTTAGCGGGACAGGGGAAATGGTATGGCTACACCTTC
abundance: -; v_gene: TRBV7-3; j_gene: TRBJ2-3; d_gene: TRBD2; CDR3aa: CASSRSGRAGDTQYF; CDR3nt: TGTGCCAGCAGCCGTAGCGGGAGGGCCGGTGATACGCAGTATTTT
abundance: -; v_gene: TRBV29-1; j_gene: TRBJ1-5; d_gene: -; CDR3aa: CSAQSDNQPQHF; CDR3nt: TGCAGCGCTCAAAGCGATAATCAGCCCCAGCATTTT
abundance: -; v_gene: TRBV7-9; j_gene: TRBJ2-7; d_gene: TRBD2; CDR3aa: CASSYSGTSGIPYEQYF; CDR3nt: TGTGCCAGCAGCTATTCCGGGACTAGCGGGATTCCCTACGAGCAGTACTTC
abundance: -; v_gene: TRBV5-5; j_gene: TRBJ2-7; d_gene: -; CDR3aa: CASRQAPKYEQYF; CDR3nt: TGTGCCAGCAGACAGGCCCCCAAATACGAGCAGTACTTC
abundance: -; v_gene: TRBV7-2; j_gene: TRBJ2-7; d_gene: TRBD2; CDR3aa: CASSLDASGISYEQYF; CDR3nt: TGTGCCAGCAGCTTAGACGCTAGCGGGATATCCTACGAGCAGTACTTC
abundance: -; v_gene: TRBV6-1; j_gene: TRBJ2-1; d_gene: TRBD2; CDR3aa: CASILEGLAQDLKFF; CDR3nt: TGTGCCAGCATCCTTGAGGGACTAGCACAAGACCTTAAGTTCTTC
abundance: -; v_gene: TRBV7-2; j_gene: TRBJ1-2; d_gene: -; CDR3aa: CASSSEAQGLYGYTF; CDR3nt: TGTGCCAGCAGCTCGGAAGCTCAGGGGTTATATGGCTACACCTTC
abundance: -; v_gene: TRBV11-3; j_gene: TRBJ1-2; d_gene: TRBD1; CDR3aa: CASSRGGQRNYGYTF; CDR3nt: TGTGCCAGCAGCCGGGGGGGACAGAGGAACTATGGCTACACCTTC